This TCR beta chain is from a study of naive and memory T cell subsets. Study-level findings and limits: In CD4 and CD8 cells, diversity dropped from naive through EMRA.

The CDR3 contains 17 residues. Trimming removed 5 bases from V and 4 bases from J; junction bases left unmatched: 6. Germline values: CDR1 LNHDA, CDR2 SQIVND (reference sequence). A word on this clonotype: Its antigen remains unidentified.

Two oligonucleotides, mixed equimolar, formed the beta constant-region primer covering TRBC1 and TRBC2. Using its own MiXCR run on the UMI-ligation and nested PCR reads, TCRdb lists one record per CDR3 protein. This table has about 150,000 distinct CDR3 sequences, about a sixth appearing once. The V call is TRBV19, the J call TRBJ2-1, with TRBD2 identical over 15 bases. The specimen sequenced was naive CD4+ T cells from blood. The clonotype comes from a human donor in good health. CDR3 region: CASSLGTSGRLYNEQFF. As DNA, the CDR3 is TGTGCCAGTAGTCTAGGGACTAGCGGGAGGTTATACAATGAGCAGTTCTTC.